This section outlines one T cell receptor (beta chain) sequence together with its context. Its antigen is unknown. This specimen belongs to a study of cytomegalovirus exposure and HLA in healthy donors. Findings of the study overall: 87-base-pair reads could not separate some V segments, including TRBV6-2 and TRBV6-3. Fewer N-insertions than the approximately 680-donor mean were reportedly shown by an Asian-associated ancestry cluster in a later analysis. In most subjects, TCR beta sequences reportedly gave accurate predictions of HLA-A and HLA-B alleles.

With 5 bases removed from V and 5 bases from J, the gap between germline ends came to 10 bases. CDR3 length equals 14 residues. Germline V gene data show CDR1 as MNHNS and CDR2 as SASEGT. It was with 60 Vbeta and 13 Jbeta primers that the PCR ran. The assay was immunoSEQ multiplex PCR, and TCRdb's table has in-frame clones only and misses some. The sample holds some 180,000 clones, approximately 80% seen once. The donors, nominally healthy at sampling, likely had unrecorded immune exposures. This rearrangement joins TRBV6-1 to TRBJ2-6, with D uncertain. The receptor was derived from a girl aged 2 to 9 in good health and CMV-seropositive. The sample comprised PBMCs. CDR3 region: CASSPFLRANVLTF. CDR3 nucleotides: TGTGCCAGCAGTCCTTTTCTCCGGGCCAACGTCCTGACTTTC.